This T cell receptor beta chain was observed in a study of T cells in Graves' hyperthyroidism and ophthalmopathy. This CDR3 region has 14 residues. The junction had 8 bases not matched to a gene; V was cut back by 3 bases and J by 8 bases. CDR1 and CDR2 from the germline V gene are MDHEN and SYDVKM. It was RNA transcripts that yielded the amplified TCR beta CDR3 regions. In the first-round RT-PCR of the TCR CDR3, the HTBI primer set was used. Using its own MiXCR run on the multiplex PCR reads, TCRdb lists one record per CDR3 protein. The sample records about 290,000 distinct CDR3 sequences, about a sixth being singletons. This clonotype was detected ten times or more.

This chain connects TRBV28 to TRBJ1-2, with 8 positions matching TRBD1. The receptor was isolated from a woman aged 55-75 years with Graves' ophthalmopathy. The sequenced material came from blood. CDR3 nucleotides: TGTGCCAGCAGTTTCTCAGGGGGCGCCGCGGGCTACACCTTC. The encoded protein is CASSFSGGAAGYTF.